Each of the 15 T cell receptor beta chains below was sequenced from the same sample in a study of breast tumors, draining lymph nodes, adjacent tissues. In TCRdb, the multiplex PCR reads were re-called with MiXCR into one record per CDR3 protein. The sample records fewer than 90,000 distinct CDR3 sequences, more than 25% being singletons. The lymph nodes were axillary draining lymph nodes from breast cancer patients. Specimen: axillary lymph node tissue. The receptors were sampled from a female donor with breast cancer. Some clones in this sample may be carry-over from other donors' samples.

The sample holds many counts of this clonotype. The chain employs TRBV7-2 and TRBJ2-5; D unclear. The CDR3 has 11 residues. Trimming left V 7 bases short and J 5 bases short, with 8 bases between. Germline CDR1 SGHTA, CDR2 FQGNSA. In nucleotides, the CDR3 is TGTGCCAGCACCCAATCGGAGACCCAGTACTTC. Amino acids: CASTQSETQYF.

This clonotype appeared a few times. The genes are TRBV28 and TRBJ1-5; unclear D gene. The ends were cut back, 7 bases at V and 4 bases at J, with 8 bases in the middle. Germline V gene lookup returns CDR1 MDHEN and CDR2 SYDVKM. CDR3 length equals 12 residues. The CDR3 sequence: CASNVGNQPQHF. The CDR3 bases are TGTGCCAGCAATGTCGGAAATCAGCCCCAGCATTTT.

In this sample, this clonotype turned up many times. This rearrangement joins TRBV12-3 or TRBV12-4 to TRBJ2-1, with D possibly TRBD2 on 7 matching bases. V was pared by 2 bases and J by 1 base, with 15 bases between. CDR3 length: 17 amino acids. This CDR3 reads CASSLRSSGTSYNEQFF. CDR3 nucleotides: TGTGCCAGCAGTTTACGGTCCAGCGGGACATCCTACAATGAGCAGTTCTTC.

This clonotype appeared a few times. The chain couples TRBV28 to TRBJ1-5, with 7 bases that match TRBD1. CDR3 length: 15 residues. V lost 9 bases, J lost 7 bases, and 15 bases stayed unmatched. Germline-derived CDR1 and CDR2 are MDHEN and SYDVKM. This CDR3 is CASQPGGLRAQPQHF. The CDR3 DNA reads TGTGCCAGTCAGCCAGGGGGACTTAGAGCCCAGCCCCAGCATTTT.

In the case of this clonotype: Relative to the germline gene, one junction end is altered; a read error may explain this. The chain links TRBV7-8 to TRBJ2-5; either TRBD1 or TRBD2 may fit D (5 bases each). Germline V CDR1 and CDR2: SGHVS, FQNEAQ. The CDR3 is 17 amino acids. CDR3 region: CASSLAVGALMKGTQCF. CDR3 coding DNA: TGTGCCAGCAGCTTAGCAGTGGGCGCTTTGATGAAAGGGACCCAGTGCTTC. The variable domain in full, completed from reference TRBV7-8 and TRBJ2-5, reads GAGVSQSPRYKVAKRGQDVALRCDPISGHVSLFWYQQALGQGPEFLTYFQNEAQLDKSGLPSDRFFAERPEGSVSTLKIQRTQQEDSAVYLCASSLAVGALMKGTQCFGPGTRLLVL.

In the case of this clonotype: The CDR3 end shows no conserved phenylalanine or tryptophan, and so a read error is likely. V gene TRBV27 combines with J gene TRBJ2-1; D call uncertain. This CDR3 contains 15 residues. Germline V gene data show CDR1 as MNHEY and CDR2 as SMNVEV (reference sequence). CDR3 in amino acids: CASSASSAANNGQFL. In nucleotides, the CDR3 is TGTGCCAGCAGTGCCAGCTCAGCCGCGAACAATGGGCAGTTCCTC.

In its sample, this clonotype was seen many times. The CDR3 loop reads CASSHFGLAGSGELFF. CDR3 DNA sequence: TGCGCCAGCAGTCATTTTGGACTAGCCGGGAGCGGGGAGCTGTTTTTT. V usage is TRBV5-1 and J usage is TRBJ2-2, with 8 nucleotides matching TRBD2. The CDR3 contains 16 residues. Germline V lookup: CDR1 SGHRS, CDR2 YFSETQ. V gave up 5 bases and J gave up 7 bases; unmatched junction bases: 13.

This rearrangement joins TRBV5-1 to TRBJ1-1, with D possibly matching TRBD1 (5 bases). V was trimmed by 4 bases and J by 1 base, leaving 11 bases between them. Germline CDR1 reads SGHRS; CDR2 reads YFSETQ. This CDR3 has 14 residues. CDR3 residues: CASSMGRGNTEAFF. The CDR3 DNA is TGCGCCAGCAGCATGGGTAGGGGGAACACTGAAGCTTTCTTT. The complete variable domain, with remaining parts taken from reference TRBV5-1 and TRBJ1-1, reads KAGVTQTPRYLIKTRGQQVTLSCSPISGHRSVSWYQQTPGQGLQFLFEYFSETQRNKGNFPGRFSGRQFSNSRSEMNVSTLELGDSALYLCASSMGRGNTEAFFGQGTRLTVV.

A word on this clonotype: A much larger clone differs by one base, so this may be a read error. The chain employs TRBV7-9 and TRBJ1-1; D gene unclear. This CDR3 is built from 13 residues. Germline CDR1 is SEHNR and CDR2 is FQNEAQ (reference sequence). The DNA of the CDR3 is TGTGCCAGCAGCCCCAAGGTGAACACTGAAGCTTCCTTT. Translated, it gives CASSPKVNTEASF.

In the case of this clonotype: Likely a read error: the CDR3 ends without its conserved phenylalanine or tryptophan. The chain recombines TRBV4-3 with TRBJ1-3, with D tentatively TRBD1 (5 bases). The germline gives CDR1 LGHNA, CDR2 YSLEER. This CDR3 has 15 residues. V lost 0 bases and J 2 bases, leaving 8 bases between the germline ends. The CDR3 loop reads CASSQEDTTGNTIYS. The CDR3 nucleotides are TGCGCCAGCAGCCAAGAGGACACCACTGGAAACACCATATATTCT.

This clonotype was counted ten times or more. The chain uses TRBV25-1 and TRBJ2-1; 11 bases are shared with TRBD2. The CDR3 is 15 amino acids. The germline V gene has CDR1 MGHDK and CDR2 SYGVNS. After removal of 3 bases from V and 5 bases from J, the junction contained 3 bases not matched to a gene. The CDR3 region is CASSDTSGGNNEQFF. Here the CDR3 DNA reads TGTGCCAGCAGTGACACTAGCGGGGGTAACAATGAGCAGTTCTTC.

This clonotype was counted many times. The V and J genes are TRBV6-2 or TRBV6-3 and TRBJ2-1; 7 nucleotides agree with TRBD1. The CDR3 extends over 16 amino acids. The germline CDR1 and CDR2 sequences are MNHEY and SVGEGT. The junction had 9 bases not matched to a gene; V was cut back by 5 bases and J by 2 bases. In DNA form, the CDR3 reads TGTGCCAGCAGTAAAAACCGACAGGGTCCCTACAATGAGCAGTTCTTC. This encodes CASSKNRQGPYNEQFF.

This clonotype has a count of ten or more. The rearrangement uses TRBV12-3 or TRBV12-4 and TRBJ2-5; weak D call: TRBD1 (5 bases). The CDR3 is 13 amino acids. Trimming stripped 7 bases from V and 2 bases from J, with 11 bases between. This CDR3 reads CASTLGLQETQYF. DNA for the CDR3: TGTGCCAGCACCCTGGGGCTGCAAGAGACCCAGTACTTC.

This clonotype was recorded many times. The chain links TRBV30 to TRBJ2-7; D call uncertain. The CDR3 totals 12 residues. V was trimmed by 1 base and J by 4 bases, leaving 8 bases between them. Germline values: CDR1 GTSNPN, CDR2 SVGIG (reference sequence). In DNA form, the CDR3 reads TGTGCCTGGAGTGGGTGGGAATACGAGCAGTACTTC. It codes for CAWSGWEYEQYF.

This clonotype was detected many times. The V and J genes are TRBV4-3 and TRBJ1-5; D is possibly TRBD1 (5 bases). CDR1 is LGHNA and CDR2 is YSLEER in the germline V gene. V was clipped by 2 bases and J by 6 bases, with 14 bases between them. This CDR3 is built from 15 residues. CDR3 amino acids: CASSQRIARGQPQHF. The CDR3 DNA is TGCGCCAGCAGCCAAAGGATTGCAAGGGGTCAGCCCCAGCATTTT.